This T cell receptor (beta chain) appears in the sequencing data of a study of sequential checkpoint blockade in melanoma. Study overall: DNA from around 87 pretreatment tumor samples underwent TCRβ immunosequencing. After nivolumab or ipilimumab alone, over 20 patients had week-13 rebiopsies.

Comments on this clone: Its specificity is not known. One end of the junction is discordant with germline, which a read error may explain.

This CDR3 comprises 16 residues. Germline-derived CDR1 and CDR2 are MNHGY and SAAAGT. The treatment is: randomized to nivolumab then ipilimumab (arm A) or the reverse (arm B). Broader study findings: T-cell fraction and clonality followed PD-L1 and CD8+ counts, not mutational load.

The table came from immunoSEQ multiplex PCR; TCRdb's copy has only in-frame clones and leaves some out. The sample lists about 3,400 clones, about 20% seen once, with about 8.5% in the top ten. The sequence came from a human donor with melanoma. The chain joins TRBV6-8 to TRBJ2-1; 11 nucleotides align to TRBD2. Sequenced material: tumor tissue (inferred from file names), taken from a patient given nivolumab and ipilimumab in sequence. The CDR3 nucleotides read TGTGCCAGCAGTGACTCTGCGGGACTAGCGGCCAATGAGCAGTTCTTC. Its translation is CASSDSAGLAANEQFF.